This T cell receptor (beta chain) is from a study of blood T cell repertoires in COVID-19 (TCRdb year 2020). Background for the entire study: Samples from collaborators originated in the United States, Italy and Spain and spanned both the acute and convalescent phases of COVID-19. HLA class I and class II types, where available, came from metadata supplied by the sample provider rather than from assay-based typing. The repertoires were released in a freely available public database intended as a resource for research on the immune response to SARS-CoV-2. The material from the prospective study consisted of cDNA or gDNA derived from T cells, B-cell-depleted T cells, or PBMCs. The dataset comprised deeply sampled blood TCRbeta repertoires from subjects exposed to, actively infected with, or recovered from COVID-19. A de-identified subject ID, COVID-19 status, age in years and sex were almost always included in the sample metadata. Samples came from the ongoing ImmuneRACE study (first 160 participants) plus 1,254 subjects from 6 global collaborators. Beyond this particular receptor, the publication reports: The amount of clinical and demographic metadata varied by source and participant and was provided uncurated.

This clone was found a few times. The antigen it recognizes is unknown. No clone much larger than this one lies a single base away; base qualities are absent. Other DNA sequences of this sample code for an identical CDR3. Participants in the prospective study were aged 18 to 89 years, lived in some 24 United States geographic areas, and enrolled through a virtual design. Cohort assignment in the prospective study relied on participant-reported clinical history from a screening survey and a study questionnaire. Recovered participants in ImmuneRACE Cohort 3 were defined as having two consecutive negative NP/OP PCR tests, clearance from a healthcare professional, or resolution of symptoms. In the prospective study, whole blood, serum and a nasopharyngeal or oropharyngeal swab were collected from each participant by mobile phlebotomists. Additional blood draws and questionnaires over an approximately two-month period could optionally be provided by prospective study participants. Before DNA extraction, blood samples from the prospective study were shipped at room temperature or frozen.

TCRbeta CDR3 regions were amplified from genomic DNA by means of the immunoSEQ Assay, a bias-controlled multiplex PCR. The source study handled its data this way. The number of nucleated cells in each sample was estimated by amplification of reference gene primers within the assay. To quantify the absolute abundance of each unique TCRbeta CDR3 rearrangement, sequence reads were collapsed and filtered. For each sample, productive Simpson clonality was calculated as the square root of Simpson's diversity index over productive rearrangements. What TCRdb holds here is the immuneACCESS table cut down to in-frame rearrangements. Part of the clones is not present; checked against another copy, under half of the missing clones reflect an unresolved V gene, and the others are unexplained. The DNA gave D and trimming, while V, J and clone size come from that table. The sample contains a few hundred thousand clones, roughly 87% of them found a single time. Of the sample, about 5% is held by the ten largest clones.

V is clipped by 7 bases and J by 5 bases, and the sequence between their germline boundaries is 11 bases long. Including cysteine and phenylalanine, the CDR3 has 12 amino acids. Only CDR3 DNA is held: 36 bases, read in frame from base 1. Via the germline V gene (reference sequence), CDR1 is MNHEY and CDR2 SMNVEV. The sample was PBMCs or T cells enriched from blood (not recorded which). The sequence links TRBV27 to TRBJ1-1, with the D gene call left open. This TCR was recovered from a woman in her forties or fifties who had recovered from COVID-19. CDR3 protein: CASKTGGTEAFF. The nucleotide sequence is given as TGTGCCAGCAAAACCGGAGGGACTGAAGCTTTCTTT.